A selection of T cell receptor delta chains follows, all from one sample in a study of gamma-delta chains in newborns, infants, children. TCRdb fed the reads to CATT. This sample has roughly 11,000 delta-chain clones, with roughly 8.5% found just once. The sequencing sample was made of blood. The receptors were sampled from a child who was a newborn, infant or young child, either healthy, febrile or measles-vaccinated (not recorded which). The CDR3 runs from the conserved cysteine through the conserved F or W. Each record gives: J gene, V gene, clone size, D gene, CDR3 protein, CDR3 DNA. A D gene is named only where the DNA matches it firmly. Clone size appears in some rows only: once, few, many, or a class for an expanded clone.

J: TRDJ1
V: TRDV2
size: .
D: TRDD3
CDR3: CACDTVNWGHTDKLIF
DNA: TGTGCCTGTGACACCGTCAACTGGGGCCACACCGATAAACTCATCTTT

J: TRDJ1
V: TRDV2
size: .
D: .
CDR3: CACDTVPPEQHTDKLIF
DNA: TGTGCCTGTGACACCGTTCCTCCGGAGCAACACACCGATAAACTCATCTTT

J: TRDJ1
V: TRDV2
size: .
D: TRDD3
CDR3: CACDTLLGGPGKLIF
DNA: TGTGCCTGTGACACCCTACTGGGGGGACCGGGTAAACTCATCTTT

J: TRDJ1
V: TRDV2
size: .
D: TRDD3
CDR3: CACDQLRGGSPTYTDKLIF
DNA: TGTGCCTGTGACCAACTCCGTGGGGGATCACCCACCTACACCGATAAACTCATCTTT

J: TRDJ1
V: TRDV2
size: few
D: TRDD3
CDR3: CACDSPWAGGYVHTDKLIF
DNA: TGTGCCTGTGACTCCCCTTGGGCTGGGGGATACGTCCACACCGATAAACTCATCTTT

J: TRDJ1
V: TRDV2
size: .
D: .
CDR3: CACDPVGGLTTDKLIF
DNA: TGTGCCTGTGACCCCGTCGGGGGCCTGACCACCGATAAACTCATCTTT

J: TRDJ1
V: TRDV2
size: .
D: .
CDR3: CACDTLLENTDKLIF
DNA: TGTGCCTGTGACACCTTACTTGAGAACACCGATAAACTCATCTTT

J: TRDJ3
V: TRAV29/DV5
size: few
D: .
CDR3: CAASASKAGNSWDTRQMFF
DNA: TGTGCAGCAAGCGCGAGCAAGGCTGGGAATTCCTGGGACACCCGACAGATGTTTTTC

J: TRDJ1
V: TRDV2
size: .
D: .
CDR3: CACDTLSGGLGGDKLIF
DNA: TGTGCCTGTGACACCCTCTCCGGGGGACTGGGCGGCGATAAACTCATCTTT

J: TRDJ1
V: TRDV2
size: .
D: .
CDR3: CAYDAVVGTDKLIF
DNA: TGTGCCTATGACGCTGTTGTGGGGACCGATAAACTCATCTTT

J: TRDJ1
V: TRDV2
size: .
D: .
CDR3: CACDTLGMADKLIF
DNA: TGTGCCTGTGACACGCTGGGGATGGCCGATAAACTCATCTTT

J: TRDJ1
V: TRDV2
size: .
D: TRDD3
CDR3: CACDALGDTRYTDKLIF
DNA: TGTGCCTGTGACGCTTTGGGGGATACGCGATACACCGATAAACTCATCTTT

J: TRDJ1
V: TRDV2
size: medium-sized
D: TRDD3
CDR3: CACDTVGGFHTDKLIF
DNA: TGTGCCTGTGACACCGTAGGGGGATTTCACACCGATAAACTCATCTTT

J: TRDJ1
V: TRDV2
size: .
D: .
CDR3: CACDTPWGSDSTDKLIF
DNA: TGTGCCTGTGACACTCCTTGGGGGTCCGATAGCACCGATAAACTCATCTTT

J: TRDJ1
V: TRDV2
size: .
D: TRDD3
CDR3: CACVTLTGGVEADKLIF
DNA: TGTGCCTGTGTAACTTTGACTGGGGGAGTGGAGGCCGATAAACTCATCTTC

J: TRDJ3
V: TRDV2
size: .
D: TRDD3
CDR3: CACDSWGLSSWDTRQMFF
DNA: TGTGCCTGTGACAGCTGGGGGTTGAGCTCCTGGGACACCCGACAGATGTTTTTC

J: TRDJ1
V: TRDV2
size: .
D: TRDD3
CDR3: CACDTLLGDPYTDKLIF
DNA: TGTGCCTGTGACACCTTACTGGGGGATCCTTACACCGATAAACTCATCTTT

J: TRDJ1
V: TRDV2
size: few
D: TRDD3
CDR3: CACDTVPLLGDTTDKLIF
DNA: TGTGCCTGTGACACCGTCCCTTTACTGGGGGATACGACCGATAAACTCATCTTT

J: TRDJ1
V: TRDV2
size: .
D: .
CDR3: CACDPLLNTDKLIF
DNA: TGTGCCTGTGACCCGTTGCTTAACACCGATAAACTCATCTTT

J: TRDJ1
V: TRDV2
size: .
D: .
CDR3: CACDTVSLVNSDKLIF
DNA: TGTGCCTGTGACACCGTAAGCCTGGTCAACTCCGATAAACTCATCTTT

J: TRDJ1
V: TRDV2
size: few
D: .
CDR3: CACDVLGGDTDKLIF
DNA: TGTGCCTGTGACGTACTGGGAGGGGACACCGATAAACTCATCTTT

J: TRDJ1
V: TRDV2
size: .
D: TRDD3
CDR3: CACDLLGDRSDKLIF
DNA: TGTGCCTGTGACCTACTGGGGGATAGATCCGATAAACTCATCTTT

J: TRDJ2
V: TRDV2
size: .
D: TRDD3
CDR3: CACDVLGPLTAQLFF
DNA: TGTGCCTGTGACGTACTGGGGCCCTTGACAGCACAACTCTTCTTT

J: TRDJ1
V: TRDV2
size: .
D: TRDD3
CDR3: CACDTLYPTVLGDTTYTDKLIF
DNA: TGTGCCTGTGACACCCTATATCCAACCGTACTGGGGGATACGACGTATACCGATAAACTCATCTTT

J: TRDJ1
V: TRDV2
size: few
D: TRDD3
CDR3: CACDSLVGDTRPYTDKFIF
DNA: TGTGCCTGTGACTCCTTGGTGGGGGATACGCGCCCATACACCGATAAATTCATCTTT

J: TRDJ1
V: TRDV2
size: .
D: .
CDR3: CACDIVYLPGGDTHTDKLIF
DNA: TGTGCCTGTGACATCGTGTACCTTCCGGGAGGGGACACTCACACCGATAAACTCATCTTT

J: TRDJ1
V: TRDV2
size: few
D: .
CDR3: CACDPMVTDKLIF
DNA: TGTGCCTGTGACCCCATGGTCACCGATAAACTCATCTTT

J: TRDJ1
V: TRDV2
size: .
D: TRDD3
CDR3: CACDTLLLRDTRRGDKLIF
DNA: TGTGCCTGTGACACGCTCCTACTAAGGGATACGCGTCGGGGTGATAAACTCATCTTT

J: TRDJ2
V: TRDV2
size: .
D: TRDD3
CDR3: CACDTLLGDTTQPFF
DNA: TGTGCCTGTGACACCTTACTGGGGGATACAACACAACCCTTCTTT

J: TRDJ1
V: TRDV2
size: few
D: .
CDR3: CACDSVLPHTDKLIF
DNA: TGTGCCTGTGACTCTGTACTGCCCCACACCGATAAACTCATCTTT

J: TRDJ1
V: TRDV2
size: .
D: TRDD3
CDR3: CACHVLGDGSFKLIF
DNA: TGTGCCTGCCATGTACTGGGGGATGGAAGTTTTAAACTCATCTTT

J: TRDJ1
V: TRDV2
size: few
D: TRDD3
CDR3: CACDPITGGFPRLTDKLIF
DNA: TGTGCCTGTGACCCTATTACTGGGGGATTCCCACGCCTCACCGATAAACTCATCTTT

J: TRDJ1
V: TRDV2
size: .
D: TRDD3
CDR3: CACDVLGGNTDKLIF
DNA: TGTGCCTGTGACGTACTGGGGGGTAACACCGATAAACTCATCTTT

J: TRDJ1
V: TRDV2
size: medium-sized
D: .
CDR3: CACDTVLRTGDKLIF
DNA: TGTGCCTGTGACACCGTACTGCGCACCGGCGATAAACTCATCTTT

J: TRDJ1
V: TRDV2
size: few
D: TRDD3
CDR3: CACDVLGDRADKLIF
DNA: TGTGCCTGTGATGTACTGGGGGATAGGGCCGATAAACTCATCTTT

J: TRDJ1
V: TRDV2
size: .
D: TRDD3
CDR3: CACDILGSTDKLIF
DNA: TGTGCCTGTGACATACTGGGGAGCACCGATAAACTCATCTTT